Listed below are T cell receptor beta chains from one sample, sequenced in a study of control samples from healthy donors and cancer patients. The protocol was immunoSEQ multiplex PCR, while the TCRdb copy is restricted to in-frame clones and leaves out a portion. The sample consists of more than 100,000 clones, roughly 92% of them appearing once. Sequencing used blood. The receptor source for this set is a woman aged 18 to 35 in good health. CDR3s include the opening cysteine and the closing phenylalanine or tryptophan. The order of the fields is V gene, J gene, D gene, clone size, CDR3 protein, CDR3 DNA. A D gene is named only where the DNA matches it firmly. Size tells how often a clone was seen (once, few, many) or the class of an expanded clone, and some rows leave it out.

TRBV3-1/TRBV3-2	TRBJ1-5	TRBD1	NA	CASGRGTGAGGNQPQHF	TGTGCCAGCGGCCGCGGGACAGGGGCGGGTGGCAATCAGCCCCAGCATTTT
TRBV11-2	TRBJ2-5	NA	NA	CASSLGLETQYF	TGTGCCAGCAGCTTAGGGCTGGAGACCCAGTACTTC
TRBV21-1	TRBJ1-1	NA	NA	CASTTGTGARNTEAFF	TGTGCCAGCACCACAGGGACAGGGGCCCGGAACACTGAAGCTTTCTTT
TRBV24-1	TRBJ2-1	NA	NA	CATSDPSYEQFF	TGTGCCACCAGTGACCCCAGCTATGAGCAGTTCTTC
TRBV27	TRBJ2-4	NA	once	CAIHSSWYLAKNIQYF	TGTGCCATACACTCTTCTTGGTATTTAGCCAAAAACATTCAGTACTTC
TRBV7-9	TRBJ2-1	TRBD2	NA	CASSLRTGVAGVPYNEQFF	TGTGCCAGCAGCCTCCGAACGGGGGTAGCGGGAGTTCCCTACAATGAGCAGTTCTTC
TRBV28	TRBJ1-3	TRBD1	once	CASSFRQGETGNTIYF	TGTGCCAGCAGTTTTCGGCAGGGGGAAACGGGAAACACCATATATTTT
TRBV5-5	TRBJ1-4	TRBD1	NA	CASSRTGGRNEKLFF	TGTGCCAGCAGCCGGACAGGGGGCAGGAATGAAAAACTGTTTTTT
TRBV2	TRBJ1-1	TRBD1	NA	CASSAGGDQPFF	TGTGCCAGCAGTGCAGGGGGTGACCAGCCTTTCTTT
TRBV24-1	TRBJ2-5	NA	NA	CATSRAGAQETQYF	TGTGCCACCAGTCGCGCGGGGGCCCAAGAGACCCAGTACTTC
TRBV2	TRBJ1-4	NA	few	CASSPGPSNLGEKLFF	TGTGCCAGCAGCCCAGGACCGTCTAATCTGGGGGAAAAACTGTTTTTT
TRBV2	TRBJ2-7	TRBD2	once	CASSGSGLDLEQYF	TGTGCCAGCAGTGGTTCGGGACTAGATCTCGAGCAGTACTTC
TRBV7-2	TRBJ1-5	NA	NA	CASSSQYSNQPQHF	TGTGCCAGCAGCTCCCAATATAGCAATCAGCCCCAGCATTTT
TRBV3-1/TRBV3-2	TRBJ1-1	NA	NA	CASSQDGTTEAFF	TGTGCCAGCAGCCAAGATGGGACAACAGAAGCTTTCTTT
TRBV5-1	TRBJ2-7	TRBD2	NA	CASSADPGLAGEPHYEQYF	TGCGCCAGCAGCGCCGACCCGGGACTAGCGGGGGAGCCCCACTACGAGCAGTACTTC
TRBV13	TRBJ2-1	NA	NA	CASSDAAYNEQFF	TGTGCCAGCAGCGACGCGGCATACAATGAGCAGTTCTTC
TRBV18	TRBJ1-4	NA	NA	CASSLRGGREKLFF	TGTGCCAGCTCACTCCGAGGGGGGCGTGAAAAACTGTTTTTT
TRBV28	TRBJ2-3	TRBD2	NA	CASSSRLAGITDTQYF	TGTGCCAGCAGTTCCCGACTAGCGGGAATCACAGATACGCAGTATTTT
TRBV5-4	TRBJ2-3	TRBD2	NA	CASSLGGLAGHTDTQYF	TGTGCCAGCAGCTTGGGGGGACTAGCGGGGCACACAGATACGCAGTATTTT
TRBV2	TRBJ2-3	TRBD2	NA	CASSGGGGPADTQYF	TGTGCCAGCAGTGGAGGCGGGGGGCCTGCAGATACGCAGTATTTT